Listed below are T cell receptor beta chains from one sample, sequenced in a study of blood T cells in healthy people across ages. TCRdb re-called the 5' RACE reads through MiXCR, storing one row per CDR3 protein. Of about 640,000 distinct CDR3 sequences listed, 45% to 65% are singletons. The sequenced sample consisted of blood. Receptors were obtained from a man aged 55 to 69 in good health. The CDR3 runs from the conserved cysteine through the conserved F or W. A D gene is named only where the DNA matches it firmly.

j_call v_call d_call cdr3_aa
TRBJ2-7 TRBV2 TRBD2 CASTGTSYEQYF
TRBJ1-4 TRBV6-6 TRBD1 CASSYPQGGGEKLFF
TRBJ2-5 TRBV12-3/TRBV12-4 TRBD1 CASTSGDRQETQYF
TRBJ2-5 TRBV20-1 TRBD2 CSALIAGQETQYF
TRBJ2-3 TRBV15 - CATSALIEGGDTQYF
TRBJ2-5 TRBV6-5 - CASSYSGPSYEKYF
TRBJ1-6 TRBV7-8 - CASREGNRNSPLHF
TRBJ2-2 TRBV5-1 - CASSLGVPNTGELFF
TRBJ2-7 TRBV28 - CASSSPSSYEQYF
TRBJ2-2 TRBV19 TRBD2 CASSRLALGTGELFF
TRBJ2-1 TRBV7-2 - CASSRDWGFDEQFF
TRBJ1-2 TRBV3-1 - CASSQVTSGYTF
TRBJ2-5 TRBV10-1 - CASSDRAGETQYF
- TRBV20-1 TRBD1 CSATRTGKLQETQYF
TRBJ1-2 TRBV2 - CASSEWDPRGYTF
TRBJ1-2 TRBV24-1 - CATSDRRGRGYTF
TRBJ1-2 TRBV18 TRBD1 CASARDRGGYTF
TRBJ2-3 TRBV29-1 - CSANKGSTDTQYF
TRBJ2-3 TRBV13 - CASSLGGETTATDTQYF
TRBJ2-3 TRBV29-1 - CSVQTTGRADTQYF
TRBJ2-7 TRBV29-1 - CSVVESYEQYF
TRBJ2-5 TRBV12-3/TRBV12-4 - CASRTGTYQETQYF
TRBJ1-1 TRBV3-1 - CASSQVYSEAFF
TRBJ1-5 TRBV2 - CASSTGLYSNQPQHF
TRBJ2-3 TRBV24-1 - CASRGAGTDTQYF
TRBJ2-3 TRBV12-3/TRBV12-4 - CASSSTGRRTDTQYF
TRBJ1-1 TRBV11-3 - CASSLGTTNTEAFF
TRBJ1-2 TRBV20-1 - CSATPTEVNYGYTF
TRBJ2-7 TRBV2 - CASSPRDWGYEQYF
- TRBV20-1 - CSARAVEEQYF
TRBJ2-3 TRBV4-2 - CASSQGGSSTDTQYF
TRBJ2-1 TRBV3-1 - CASSQGPPVGAEQFF
TRBJ2-7 TRBV6-5 - CASSPGGLNVGEQYF
TRBJ2-5 TRBV6-2/TRBV6-3 TRBD2 CASRPVGGKETQYF
TRBJ2-1 TRBV5-1 TRBD1 CASSRQTGTGGYNEQFF
TRBJ2-5 TRBV20-1 - CSAQGTPQETQYF
TRBJ1-5 TRBV6-1 TRBD1 CATRDREYSNQPQHF
TRBJ2-5 TRBV13 - CASSLRGRGETQYF
TRBJ2-5 TRBV27 - CASSFLHQKETQYF
TRBJ1-2 TRBV6-1 - CASSANFNYGYTF
TRBJ2-1 TRBV6-5 - CASSVRRLGNEQFF
TRBJ2-2 TRBV2 - CASSERPPNTGELFF
TRBJ2-1 TRBV5-1 - CASSPLATSSYNEQFF
TRBJ2-3 TRBV20-1 TRBD2 CSARPGVAGSTDTQYF
TRBJ1-6 TRBV6-5 TRBD1 CASSTKGARNSPLHF
TRBJ2-3 TRBV20-1 - CSAPRVPQAVSTDTQYF
TRBJ1-2 TRBV29-1 - CSVEWQGGGYTF
TRBJ2-7 TRBV14 - CASSSQGPGGEYEQYF
TRBJ2-3 TRBV20-1 - CSARGLGGRTDTQYF
TRBJ2-3 TRBV5-1 TRBD2 CASSWLTSGGTDTQYF
- TRBV2 - CASISYEQYF
TRBJ2-3 TRBV4-1 - CASNDQGLTDTQYF
TRBJ2-7 TRBV7-2 - CASSRTVGGQRQYF
TRBJ2-5 TRBV6-1 - CASSENWGLETQYF
TRBJ1-5 TRBV5-8 - CASSFVGTARPQHF